This T cell receptor beta chain was sequenced in a study of T cell repertoires in cytomegalovirus infection (dated by TCRdb to the late 2010s). About the investigation overall: Peptide stimulations targeted recently identified HLA-C-restricted CMV epitopes, whose presentation resists viral immunomodulation, together with well-studied HLA-B-restricted epitopes. Donor HLA type was relevant to the analysis, because carriage of CMV infection together with the matching HLA type was indicated by public TCR beta signatures. Paper-wide results and their limitations: Cumulative frequency of public TCR beta family members discriminated carriers of CMV infection plus the relevant HLA type in this cohort and an independent approximately 370-donor cohort. The ex vivo response was dominated by HLA-C-restricted CMV-specific TCR beta clonotypes, and the single most frequent clonotype in two of eight donors was supplied by these HLA-C-restricted clonotypes.

Comment on this clonotype: Its antigen has not been determined. Per-nucleotide qualities are absent, and no much larger clonotype sits a single base away.

Data came from an Illumina HiSeq 1500. Through fastp at Q25 and MiXCR, TCRdb rebuilt clones from the public reads, retaining in-frame beta chains. All rows with the same CDR3 protein become a single entry with the most common DNA and genes. The sample records around 540,000 distinct CDR3 sequences, around a third of which are singletons. The ten biggest clones cover roughly a sixth of the sample. According to the study, the label for this sample's treatment or condition signals: in vitro stimulation with specific CMV peptide epitopes to enrich CMV-specific T cells. The germline V gene sets CDR1 to ENHRY and CDR2 to SYGVKD. From V the trimming removes 1 base and from J it removes 2 bases, while the gene matches leave 4 bases of the junction unaccounted for. The CDR3 numbers 15 residues from cysteine through phenylalanine. This entry keeps only the CDR3 DNA: 45 bases, framed from base 1.

The sequence derives from a human donor in good health (CMV status not recorded). Some clones in this sample may be carry-over from other donors' samples. Sequences were derived from cultured PBMCs, sampled from culture after CMV antigen stimulation. This sequence uses TRBV10-3 and TRBJ1-1, and 7 junctional nucleotides match TRBD1. CDR3 loop: CAISELVGGNTEAFF. The bases are TGTGCCATCAGTGAGTTAGTAGGGGGCAACACTGAAGCTTTCTTT.